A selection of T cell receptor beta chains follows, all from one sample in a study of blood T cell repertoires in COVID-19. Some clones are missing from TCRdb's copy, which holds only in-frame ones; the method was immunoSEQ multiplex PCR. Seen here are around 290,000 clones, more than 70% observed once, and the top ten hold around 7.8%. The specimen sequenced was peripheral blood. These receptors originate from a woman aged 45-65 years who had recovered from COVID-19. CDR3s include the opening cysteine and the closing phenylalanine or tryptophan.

CASSTGTTGPGNTIYF,TRBJ1-3,16,TRBV5-1
CASSFRDTGGYEQYF,TRBJ2-7,15,TRBV28
CASSQEPNPSSYNEQFF,TRBJ2-1,17,TRBV4-3
CASSLQPDLNTGELFF,TRBJ2-2,16,TRBV5-1
CAWSGEGGTDTQYF,TRBJ2-3,14,TRBV30
CATSRDAGSQETQYF,TRBJ2-5,15,TRBV15
CASSQNAGQWRQPQHF,TRBJ1-5,16,TRBV7-2
CASSSGESYSNQPQHF,TRBJ1-5,16,TRBV28
CASSFGGGYGYTF,TRBJ1-2,13,TRBV27
CATSRERGPHEQYF,TRBJ2-7,14,TRBV15
CASSPREGRSGNEQFF,TRBJ2-1,16,TRBV27
CASSKRTGLGETQYF,TRBJ2-5,15,TRBV6-2/TRBV6-3
CASSQDIQTGTEAFF,TRBJ1-1,15,TRBV4-3
CASTEPRVGTDTQYF,TRBJ2-3,15,TRBV10-2
CASSLAGQPYNEQFF,TRBJ2-1,15,TRBV7-2
CASSRDREGPQHF,TRBJ1-5,13,TRBV19
CASSSTRLNSYEQYF,TRBJ2-7,15,TRBV27
CASRKEKVAGYEQFF,TRBJ2-1,15,TRBV4-1
CASRSPAEGTEAFF,TRBJ1-1,14,TRBV6-1
CASSLEGQGRGYTF,TRBJ1-2,14,TRBV5-1
CASRDRASTNEKLFF,TRBJ1-4,15,TRBV19
CASSGPGQGGDTQYF,TRBJ2-3,15,TRBV28
CASGDRVGSEQYF,TRBJ2-7,13,TRBV5-1
CATSDLSREGNEQFF,TRBJ2-1,15,TRBV24-1
CASSLYSSEAFF,TRBJ1-1,12,TRBV5-5
CASSQGPLETQYF,TRBJ2-5,13,TRBV14
CASRPGQGFHEQYF,TRBJ2-7,14,TRBV6-5
CASSSPGQGFGTQYF,TRBJ2-3,15,TRBV28
CASRFGGEDTQYF,TRBJ2-3,13,TRBV7-2
CASSLEWARDTIYF,TRBJ1-3,14,TRBV7-8
CASSQRPFGTGGEAFF,TRBJ1-1,16,TRBV4-3
CASIRVTGELFF,TRBJ2-2,12,TRBV6-6
CASSQKQGAAYEQYF,TRBJ2-7,15,TRBV18
CSVGLMHTDTQYF,TRBJ2-3,13,TRBV29-1
CASSQESGGANEKLFF,TRBJ1-4,16,TRBV4-2
CASINRGRQPQHF,TRBJ1-5,13,TRBV6-5
CASSLGRGWTEAFF,TRBJ1-1,14,TRBV7-9
CASSLAAGASYEQYF,TRBJ2-7,15,TRBV7-8
CASSLSQDLYGYTF,TRBJ1-2,14,TRBV7-9
CASSETGANTGELFF,TRBJ2-2,15,TRBV9
CASSRSSEAKNIQYF,TRBJ2-4,15,TRBV6-2/TRBV6-3